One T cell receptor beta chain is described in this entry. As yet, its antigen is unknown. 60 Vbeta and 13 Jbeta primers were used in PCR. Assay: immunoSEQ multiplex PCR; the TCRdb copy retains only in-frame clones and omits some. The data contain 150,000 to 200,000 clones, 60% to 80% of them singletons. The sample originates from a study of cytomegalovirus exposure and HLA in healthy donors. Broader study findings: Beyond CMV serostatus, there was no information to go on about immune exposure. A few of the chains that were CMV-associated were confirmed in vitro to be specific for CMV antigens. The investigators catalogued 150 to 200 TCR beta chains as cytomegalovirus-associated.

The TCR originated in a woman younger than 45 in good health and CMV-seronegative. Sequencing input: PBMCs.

CDR3 bases: TGTGCCAGCAGTAAACCGGGACAGGGTTACGAGCAGTACTTC. It specifies CASSKPGQGYEQYF. The chain joins TRBV14 to TRBJ2-7, with 9 positions matching TRBD1. This CDR3 region has 14 residues. J lost 4 bases, V lost 6 bases, and 7 bases had no gene match. Germline V gene data show CDR1 as SGHDN and CDR2 as FVKESK.